These 4 T cell receptor beta chains were all obtained from the same sample, sequenced in a study of T cell changes during pregnancy in multiple sclerosis. The data were produced by immunoSEQ multiplex PCR, yet TCRdb's version contains in-frame clones alone and is incomplete. Of about 84,000 clones in the sample, 94% were seen once. Here the sequenced sample was peripheral blood, taken in the second trimester of pregnancy. These receptors were taken from a female donor in good health, enrolled as a control in a pregnancy study.

The chain couples TRBV6-1 to TRBJ2-7; the match to TRBD2 covers 12 bases. The CDR3 is 15 residues long. The germline CDR1 and CDR2 sequences are MNHNS and SASEGT. V lost 3 bases, J lost 6 bases, and 6 bases stayed unmatched. As DNA, the CDR3 is TGTGCCAGCAGTGAGCTAGCGGGAGGGCCTCCCGAGCAGTACTTC. Its translation: CASSELAGGPPEQYF.

The chain links TRBV29-1 to TRBJ2-4; no clear D gene. Per the germline V gene, CDR1 is SQVTM and CDR2 is ANQGSEA. This CDR3 contains 14 residues. V gave up 5 bases and J gave up 0 bases, with 11 bases separating them. CDR3 loop: CSVLVSLAKNIQYF. The CDR3 DNA is TGCAGCGTTCTAGTGTCTCTAGCCAAAAACATTCAGTACTTC.

The chain has TRBV9 and TRBJ2-3; unclear D gene. The germline V gene has CDR1 SGDLS and CDR2 YYNGEE. CDR3 size: 14 residues. Trimming left V 0 bases short and J 8 bases short, with 13 bases between. This CDR3 reads CASSVAASMGTQYF. The CDR3 DNA follows: TGTGCCAGCAGCGTAGCTGCTAGTATGGGTACGCAGTATTTT. Full variable domain (remainder filled in from reference TRBV9 and TRBJ2-3): DSGVTQTPKHLITATGQRVTLRCSPRSGDLSVYWYQQSLDQGLQFLIQYYNGEERAKGNILERFSAQQFPDLHSELNLSSLELGDSALYFCASSVAASMGTQYFGPGTRLTVL.

The chain links TRBV4-1 to TRBJ1-5; possibly TRBD1 for D (6 bases). Between the trimmed V and J ends, which lost 4 bases and 4 bases, there was a span of 14 bases. CDR1 is MGHRA and CDR2 is YSYEKL in the germline V gene. The CDR3 extends over 15 amino acids. CDR3 in DNA: TGCGCCAGCAGCCCTCTCAGGGGAGGGAATCAGCCCCAGCATTTT. This sequence encodes CASSPLRGGNQPQHF.